One and the same sample provided the 18 T cell receptor beta chains below, sequenced in a study of T cell responses to AZD1222 COVID-19 vaccine. Sequencing used immunoSEQ multiplex PCR; TCRdb keeps in-frame clones, though not all of them. This table has about 140,000 clones, 92% appearing once. The specimen was peripheral blood, collected on day 0 of AZD1222 vaccination. The receptors originated from an adult in good health.

The chain recombines TRBV6-5 with TRBJ1-2; TRBD1 agrees at 9 bases. Per germline, CDR1 MNHEY and CDR2 SVGAGI. The CDR3 length is 13 residues. Germline trimming cut 8 bases from V and 4 bases from J; bases unmatched to any gene: 5. The CDR3 reads CASHRGPSYGYTF. The CDR3 DNA reads as TGTGCCAGCCACAGGGGGCCGTCCTATGGCTACACCTTC.

V is TRBV6-5 and J is TRBJ1-1; TRBD1 is a possible D gene (5 bases). Germline V gene sequence: CDR1 MNHEY, CDR2 SVGAGI. The V end was cut by 6 bases, the J end by 3 bases, with 8 bases between. The CDR3 has 12 amino acids. The chain's CDR3 is CASRGLDTEAFF. In DNA, the CDR3 is TGTGCCAGCAGGGGGCTGGACACTGAAGCTTTCTTT.

V usage is TRBV30 and J usage is TRBJ2-2; D perhaps matches TRBD2 (5 bases). The CDR3 extends over 15 amino acids. V was shortened by 2 bases and J by 5 bases, with 15 bases between the two germline ends. Germline CDR1 GTSNPN, CDR2 SVGIG (reference sequence). DNA for the CDR3: TGTGCCTGGAGTCCAATGAGTCCGGGGACCGGGGAGCTGTTTTTT. Protein: CAWSPMSPGTGELFF.

The chain recombines TRBV12-3 or TRBV12-4 with TRBJ1-2; D is undetermined. V shed 7 bases and J shed 7 bases, with 13 bases lying between them. This CDR3 region has 12 residues. CDR3 amino acids: CASTPEGTGYTF. The CDR3 bases are TGTGCCAGCACCCCAGAGGGCACTGGCTACACCTTC.

V usage is TRBV5-1 and J usage is TRBJ1-3, with D unresolved. V gave up 4 bases and J gave up 4 bases, with 12 bases separating them. In germline, CDR1 is SGHRS, CDR2 YFSETQ. The CDR3 loop spans 14 amino acids. The CDR3 loop is CASSNPSSGNTIYF. The CDR3 DNA follows: TGCGCCAGCAGCAACCCTAGCTCAGGAAACACCATATATTTT.

This clone occurred a few times. This sequence joins TRBV14 and TRBJ1-5, with unresolved D. Germline CDR1 is SGHDN and CDR2 is FVKESK. V was shortened by 3 bases and J by 6 bases, with 12 bases between the two germline ends. CDR3 size: 14 residues. CDR3 loop: CASSHNGLGQPQHF. CDR3 DNA sequence: TGTGCCAGCAGCCACAATGGGCTAGGTCAGCCCCAGCATTTT.

V is TRBV6-6 and J is TRBJ1-4; D may be TRBD1 (6 bases). The V end lost 4 bases, the J end lost 3 bases, and 12 bases lay between the germline ends. CDR1 and CDR2 from the germline V gene are MNHNY and SVGAGI (reference sequence). This CDR3 is 15 amino acids long. The CDR3 loop reads CASSWEGGANEKLFF. The CDR3 DNA reads TGTGCCAGCAGTTGGGAAGGGGGGGCTAATGAAAAACTGTTTTTT.

This sequence joins TRBV21-1 and TRBJ2-7; the DNA was not used to check the table's D call, TRBD1. TRBV21-1 is classified as a pseudogene. The CDR3 totals 16 residues. The CDR3 sequence is CASSKDKGKGSYEQYF. CDR3 in DNA: TGTGCCAGCAGCAAAGATAAGGGGAAGGGGTCCTACGAGCAGTACTTC.

This chain joins TRBV14 and TRBJ2-5; TRBD2 matches 10 bases. The CDR3 is 15 amino acids. The V gene end was trimmed by 2 bases and the J gene end by 5 bases; junction bases not matched to a gene: 5. CDR1 and CDR2 from the germline V gene are SGHDN and FVKESK. This chain's CDR3 is CASSQLAGVQETQYF. For the CDR3, the DNA is TGTGCCAGCAGCCAACTAGCGGGAGTTCAGGAGACCCAGTACTTC.

V and J are TRBV5-4 and TRBJ2-1; D may be TRBD1 (5 bases). Looked up from germline, CDR1 is SGHNT and CDR2 is YYREEE (reference sequence). With 5 bases removed from V and 0 bases from J, the gap between germline ends came to 15 bases. The CDR3 runs to 16 residues. DNA of the CDR3: TGTGCCAGCAGATTTGGACAACCGAGCTCCTACAATGAGCAGTTCTTC. It translates to CASRFGQPSSYNEQFF.

The V call is TRBV5-6, the J call TRBJ1-5; D is undetermined. Germline values: CDR1 SGHDT, CDR2 YYEEEE. This CDR3 comprises 16 residues. V was clipped by 2 bases and J by 3 bases, with 15 bases between them. This CDR3 is CASSFYIQDPNQPQHF. The CDR3 DNA is TGTGCCAGCAGCTTTTACATTCAGGATCCCAATCAGCCCCAGCATTTT.

V gene TRBV19 combines with J gene TRBJ2-7; TRBD1 might be the D (6 bases). The CDR3 consists of 15 residues. V gave up 3 bases and J gave up 2 bases, with 14 bases separating them. Germline loops: CDR1 LNHDA, CDR2 SQIVND (reference sequence). The CDR3 sequence is CASSISGTQAYEQYF. For the CDR3, the DNA is TGTGCCAGTAGTATTTCAGGGACACAAGCCTACGAGCAGTACTTC. The entire variable domain, with the rest obtained from reference TRBV19 and TRBJ2-7, is as follows: DGGITQSPKYLFRKEGQNVTLSCEQNLNHDAMYWYRQDPGQGLRLIYYSQIVNDFQKGDIAEGYSVSREKKESFPLTVTSAQKNPTAFYLCASSISGTQAYEQYFGPGTRLTVT.

The rearrangement links TRBV6-1 to TRBJ1-5; 9 nucleotides line up with TRBD1. CDR1 and CDR2 from the germline V gene are MNHNS and SASEGT. With V trimmed by 2 bases and J by 2 bases, 10 bases remained unmatched. This CDR3 is built from 18 residues. Here the CDR3 DNA reads TGTGCCAGCAGTGAAAGGGCCACAGGGGGCTATGGCAATCAGCCCCAGCATTTT. Translated: CASSERATGGYGNQPQHF.

This rearrangement joins TRBV19 to TRBJ2-1; 7 nucleotides align to TRBD2. Germline V lookup: CDR1 LNHDA, CDR2 SQIVND (reference sequence). The V segment lost 6 bases and the J segment 13 bases; nucleotides outside the gene matches: 12. This CDR3 is 13 amino acids long. The CDR3 DNA is TGTGCCAGTAGACCCCTAGCGGACGGCGGTCAGTTCTTC. Translated, it gives CASRPLADGGQFF.

The rearrangement links TRBV21-1 to TRBJ2-3; the table assigns TRBD2, which was not confirmed against the DNA. TRBV21-1 is termed a pseudogene. CDR3 length equals 17 residues. CDR3 nucleotides: TGTGCCAGCAGCTCGACGACTAGCGGGAGGGGCACAGATACGCAGTATTTT. It translates to CASSSTTSGRGTDTQYF.

The rearrangement joins TRBV5-1 to TRBJ2-7; TRBD2 matches at 7 bases. Germline CDR1 reads SGHRS; CDR2 reads YFSETQ. The CDR3 sequence is 17 residues long. Trimming took 0 bases from V and 2 from J; bases not matched to a gene: 11. CDR3 amino acids: CASSLAVLAGDPYEQYF. The DNA for the CDR3 is TGCGCCAGCAGCTTGGCCGTACTGGCGGGAGACCCCTACGAGCAGTACTTC.

This chain connects TRBV5-1 to TRBJ1-1; D remains unclear. The CDR3 has 15 residues. Germline lookup yields CDR1 SGHRS and CDR2 YFSETQ. The V and J ends lost 0 bases and 1 base respectively, with 10 bases between them. The CDR3 DNA reads TGCGCCAGCAGCTTGGCAAATCCTGGGAACACTGAAGCTTTCTTT. Translation: CASSLANPGNTEAFF.

This chain connects TRBV5-6 to TRBJ2-1; 12 nucleotides line up with TRBD2. This CDR3 has 17 amino acids. The V gene's germline CDR1 is SGHDT and CDR2 YYEEEE. J lost 0 bases, V lost 5 bases, and 6 bases had no gene match. This CDR3 reads CASSRTSGDLSYNEQFF. Here the CDR3 DNA reads TGTGCCAGCAGTCGGACTAGCGGGGACCTCTCCTACAATGAGCAGTTCTTC.